The TCR beta chain described here comes from a study of T cell responses to AZD1222 COVID-19 vaccine. Study-wide points: Unmutated variant regions are reportedly targeted by nearly half of spike-specific TCRs. After the peak T cell response, and only then, were repertoires sampled. Spike-specific TCR breadth and depth were elevated following two AZD1222 doses. Donors were largely white British and mainly female; clonal diversity was possibly underestimated.

Generated by immunoSEQ multiplex PCR, the TCRdb table keeps only in-frame clones and is missing some. There are around 120,000 clones in the sample; roughly 89% occur only once, and roughly 7% lies in the top ten. The CDR3 is 17 residues long. Germline V gives CDR1 SEHNR, CDR2 FQNEAQ (reference sequence). Trimming pared 5 bases from V and 0 bases from J, leaving 18 bases between. With regard to this clone: Its antigen remains unknown.

The input for sequencing was peripheral blood, taken 28 days after the second AZD1222 dose. The chain recombines TRBV7-9 with TRBJ2-3; a possible D gene is TRBD2 (5 bases). The sequence derives from an adult who received the AZD1222 COVID-19 vaccine. Written as DNA, the CDR3 is TGTGCCAGCAGCATAGATCGGGGTAGTAATAGCACAGATACGCAGTATTTT. It codes for CASSIDRGSNSTDTQYF.